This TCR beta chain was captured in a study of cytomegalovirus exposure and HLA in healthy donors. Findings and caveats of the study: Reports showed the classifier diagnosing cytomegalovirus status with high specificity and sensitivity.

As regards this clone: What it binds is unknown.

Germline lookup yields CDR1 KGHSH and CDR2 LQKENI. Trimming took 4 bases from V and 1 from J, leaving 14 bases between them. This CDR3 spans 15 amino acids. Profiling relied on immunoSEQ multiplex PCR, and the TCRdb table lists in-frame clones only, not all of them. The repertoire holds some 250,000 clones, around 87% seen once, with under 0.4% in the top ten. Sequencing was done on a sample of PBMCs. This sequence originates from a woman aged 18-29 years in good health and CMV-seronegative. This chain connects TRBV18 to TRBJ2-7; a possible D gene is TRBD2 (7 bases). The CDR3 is CASSQWGGESYEQYV. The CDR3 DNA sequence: TGTGCCAGCTCACAGTGGGGGGGCGAGTCCTACGAGCAGTACGTC.